Given below is one T cell receptor beta chain in context. Seattle participants joined during active infection and were tracked over time. Clones were sequenced by immunoSEQ multiplex PCR, and TCRdb holds only the in-frame ones, with some missing. The sample lists 200,000 to 250,000 clones; around 85% were seen once. This sample is drawn from a study of blood T cell repertoires in COVID-19. Background on the study: Collection of acute and convalescent COVID-19 samples took place in the United States, Italy and Spain. In each case, the material was cDNA or gDNA derived from T cells, B-cell-depleted T cells, or PBMCs.

The clonotype originates from a man aged 50 to 59 with COVID-19, enrolled during active disease. Sequenced material: peripheral blood.

CDR3 nucleotide sequence: TGTGCCACCAGTGATTTGCAAGGGGGACAGGGTGAAGGTGGCTACACCTTC. Translated: CATSDLQGGQGEGGYTF. The chain combines TRBV24-1 with TRBJ1-2; 9 bases agree with TRBD1. After removal of 0 bases from V and 7 bases from J, the junction contained 11 bases not matched to a gene. CDR1 is KGHDR, CDR2 SFDVKD, per germline. The CDR3 is made up of 17 amino acids.